A selection of T cell receptor beta chains follows, all from one sample in a study of T cell responses to AZD1222 COVID-19 vaccine. Clones were sequenced by immunoSEQ multiplex PCR, and TCRdb holds only the in-frame ones, with some missing. The sample records about 150,000 clones, 85% to 95% being singletons. Sequencing used peripheral blood, obtained on day 0 of AZD1222 vaccination. The source of these receptors is an adult in good health. Each CDR3 is given with its conserved first and last residue. A D gene is named only where the DNA matches it firmly. Clone size appears in some rows only: once, few, many, or a class for an expanded clone.

>TRBD2|TRBV4-1|TRBJ2-1|21|once
CASSQDPGTSGFPGSYNEQFF
TGCGCCAGCAGCCAAGATCCGGGGACTAGCGGGTTCCCGGGGTCCTACAATGAGCAGTTCTTC
>-|TRBV5-5|TRBJ1-2|11|-
CASSLGGGYTF
TGTGCCAGCAGCTTGGGGGGAGGCTACACCTTC
>-|TRBV10-2|TRBJ2-3|15|-
CASSDVTGVPDTQYF
TGCGCCAGCAGTGATGTTACGGGGGTCCCAGATACGCAGTATTTT
>-|TRBV19|TRBJ1-5|13|-
CASSIGVNQPQHF
TGTGCCAGTAGTATTGGAGTAAATCAGCCCCAGCATTTT
>TRBD2|TRBV18|TRBJ2-5|16|-
CASSLALGEGEETQYF
TGTGCCAGCTCACTAGCCTTAGGGGAGGGCGAAGAGACCCAGTACTTC
>TRBD1|TRBV7-2|TRBJ2-7|14|-
CASSLEGQRYEQYF
TGTGCCAGCAGCTTAGAGGGACAGAGATACGAGCAGTACTTC
>-|TRBV14|TRBJ2-7|11|once
CASSPSYEQYF
TGTGCCAGCAGCCCGTCCTACGAGCAGTACTTC
>-|TRBV29-1|TRBJ1-2|11|-
CSVGPGRSYTF
TGCAGCGTTGGACCGGGCAGGAGCTACACCTTC
>-|TRBV6-5|TRBJ1-6|16|-
CASSYNRGRNNSPLHF
TGTGCCAGCAGTTACAATCGGGGGCGAAATAATTCACCCCTCCACTTT
>-|TRBV11-3|TRBJ1-3|15|-
CASSLGGGSAGTIYF
TGTGCCAGCAGCTTAGGGGGCGGATCGGCTGGCACCATATATTTT
>-|TRBV6-2/TRBV6-3|TRBJ1-1|13|-
CASSTGKNTEAFF
TGTGCCAGCAGCACAGGGAAGAACACTGAAGCTTTCTTT
>-|TRBV30|TRBJ1-6|13|-
CAWAPAYNSPLHF
TGTGCCTGGGCCCCCGCTTATAATTCACCCCTCCACTTT
>-|TRBV19|TRBJ2-7|12|-
CASSTRTTEQYF
TGTGCCAGTAGTACCCGGACGACTGAGCAGTACTTC
>TRBD2|TRBV5-4|TRBJ2-3|18|-
CASSFSGTSGGLVDTQYF
TGTGCCAGCAGCTTCTCCGGGACTAGCGGGGGTTTGGTAGATACGCAGTATTTT
>TRBD1|TRBV19|TRBJ1-1|17|-
CASRMGRQGASKTEAFF
TGTGCCAGTCGCATGGGGAGACAGGGGGCGTCTAAGACTGAAGCTTTCTTT
>-|TRBV5-1|TRBJ2-6|19|-
CASSSGHPLGGAGANVLTF
TGCGCCAGCAGCTCAGGTCACCCCTTGGGGGGAGCTGGGGCCAACGTCCTGACTTTC
>-|TRBV15|TRBJ1-1|14|-
CATSRGGWNTEAFF
TGTGCCACCAGCAGAGGGGGCTGGAACACTGAAGCTTTCTTT
>TRBD2|TRBV5-1|TRBJ2-1|15|-
CASSGRGSWQNEQFF
TGCGCCAGCAGCGGGAGGGGCAGTTGGCAAAATGAGCAGTTCTTC
>-|TRBV9|TRBJ2-1|15|-
CASSTVGSSYNEQFF
TGTGCCAGCAGCACAGTGGGGAGCTCCTACAATGAGCAGTTCTTC
>-|TRBV11-2|TRBJ2-7|16|-
CASSLGVGTGLYEQYF
TGTGCCAGCAGCTTGGGGGTGGGGACGGGGTTATACGAGCAGTACTTC
>-|TRBV28|TRBJ1-1|11|-
CASSLALEAFF
TGTGCCAGCAGTTTAGCCCTTGAAGCTTTCTTT
>TRBD1|TRBV7-9|TRBJ2-7|15|-
CASSSDRDYAYEQYF
TGTGCCAGCAGTTCCGACAGGGATTATGCCTACGAGCAGTACTTC
>-|TRBV16|TRBJ1-2|14|-
CASSQSGSNYGYTF
TGTGCCAGCAGCCAATCTGGCAGTAACTATGGCTACACCTTC
>-|TRBV12-3/TRBV12-4|TRBJ2-6|12|-
CASMRGANVLTF
TGTGCCAGCATGCGGGGGGCCAACGTCCTGACTTTC
>TRBD1|TRBV10-3|TRBJ2-7|15|once
CAISESDRDDYEQYF
TGTGCCATCAGTGAGTCGGACAGGGATGACTACGAGCAGTACTTC
>TRBD2|TRBV2|TRBJ2-1|17|-
CASSFPGLAGGNNEQFF
TGTGCCAGCAGCTTCCCGGGACTAGCGGGAGGGAACAATGAGCAGTTCTTC
>-|TRBV2|TRBJ1-1|11|-
CASNGYTEAFF
TGTGCCAGCAATGGGTACACTGAAGCTTTCTTT
>TRBD2|TRBV2|TRBJ2-5|14|-
CASSGPGGVETQYF
TGTGCCAGCAGTGGGCCCGGGGGGGTGGAGACCCAGTACTTC
>TRBD2|TRBV2|TRBJ2-7|14|-
CASTKTSGRGEQYF
TGTGCCAGCACGAAGACTAGCGGGAGAGGTGAGCAGTACTTC
>TRBD1|TRBV9|TRBJ2-7|16|once
CASSVKGTGGPYEQYF
TGTGCCAGCAGCGTAAAAGGGACAGGGGGACCCTACGAGCAGTACTTC
>-|TRBV2|TRBJ1-3|15|-
CASSVRAPSGNTIYF
TGTGCCAGCAGTGTGAGGGCTCCCTCTGGAAACACCATATATTTT